Detailed here is one TCR beta chain. This entry is derived from a study of OX40 agonist ivuxolimab in advanced cancers. Looking at the study overall: The study gave patients intravenous ivuxolimab at 0.01 to 10 mg/kg every 2 weeks.

The germline gives CDR1 SGHRS, CDR2 YFSETQ. The CDR3 is made up of 14 amino acids. V lost 0 bases and J 3 bases, leaving 7 bases between the germline ends. Systemic immunosuppression or a history of autoimmune disease excluded patients. Cycle 7 day 1, cycle 4 day 1, and baseline were the timepoints at which blood was sampled. Profiling relied on immunoSEQ multiplex PCR, and the TCRdb table lists in-frame clones only, not all of them. The repertoire holds about 41,000 clones, with 80% to 90% as singletons. The source material was CD4+ or CD8+ T cells sorted from blood, sampled in a trial of the OX40 agonist ivuxolimab. This TCR derives from an adult with an advanced solid tumor such as melanoma, head and neck, liver or kidney cancer. The gene calls are TRBV5-1 and TRBJ2-1; D not resolved. The DNA of the CDR3 is TGCGCCAGCAGCTTGGAGGCTTACTACAATGAGCAGTTCTTC. Translating gives CASSLEAYYNEQFF.